This TCR beta chain was profiled in a study of T cells after posttransplantation cyclophosphamide. Study-level findings and limits: Blood and skin or GI T cell repertoires showed limited TRB overlap. After PTCy, TRB diversity resembled that of CNI/methotrexate controls.

The table came from immunoSEQ multiplex PCR; TCRdb's copy has only in-frame clones and leaves some out. The sample contains tens of thousands of clones, 95% to 99% of which appear only once. This CDR3 is built from 10 residues. Deletions cut 3 bases from V and 6 bases from J, with 3 bases between. Germline V gene sequence: CDR1 MGHDK, CDR2 SYGVNS. On this clone: Its antigen is not known.

The chain combines TRBV25-1 with TRBJ2-7; the D is unclear. This TCR derives from a man aged 40-55 years in good health, CMV-negative, and a related stem cell transplant donor. Material for sequencing was naive CD8+ T cells sorted from PBMCs. CDR3 coding DNA: TGTGCCAGCAGTGACGGCGAGCAGTACTTC. The encoded protein is CASSDGEQYF.